This T cell receptor (beta chain) was observed in a study of post-analysis software for immune sequencing data. Study at large: Several disease courses (relapsing-remitting, secondary progressive and progressive-relapsing) of multiple sclerosis were included. General study results and limits: Controls significantly exceeded multiple sclerosis patients in normalized Chao1 diversity. Five or six TRBV segments, TRBV5-6, TRBV5-1 and TRBV20-1 among them, were found more frequent in patients than controls.

Presence of unique molecular identifiers characterized the TCR beta cDNA libraries. One entry per CDR3 protein results from TCRdb running MiXCR on the PCR reads. The table shows approximately 460,000 distinct CDR3 sequences, with under 55% occurring only once. This clonotype has only a few counts. Its antigen remains unknown. V dropped 6 bases and J dropped 6 bases, with 15 bases sitting between them. CDR3 length equals 14 residues. The germline CDR1 and CDR2 sequences are MNHNY and SVGAGI (reference sequence). Material: blood. The sequence came from a girl aged 10-17 years with multiple sclerosis. The rearrangement joins TRBV6-6 to TRBJ2-1; tentatively, D is TRBD1 or TRBD2 (5 bases each). The CDR3 sequence is CASRPGTNLNEQFF. CDR3 DNA sequence: TGTGCCAGCAGGCCCGGGACCAACCTCAATGAGCAGTTCTTC.